These 30 T cell receptor beta chains originate from one sample sequenced in a study of CD8 T cells in ankylosing spondylitis. No antigen is known for these receptors. Findings of the study overall: Seemingly characteristic of ankylosing spondylitis blood was a TCR beta motif consisting of eight highly homologous variants.

TCRdb used MiXCR to reprocess the 5' RACE reads, holding one entry per CDR3 protein. The sample has a few hundred thousand distinct CDR3 sequences, around 16% seen once. Sequenced sample: blood, either unsorted or a sorted T cell fraction (not recorded which). Receptors were obtained from a male donor with ankylosing spondylitis.

This chain connects TRBV28 to TRBJ1-5; unclear D gene. Trimming cost V 5 bases and J 9 bases, with 11 bases left between them. The CDR3 is 12 residues long. Germline CDR1 reads MDHEN; CDR2 reads SYDVKM. The CDR3 here is CASSPSPWPQHF. The CDR3, as DNA: TGTGCCAGCAGTCCGTCTCCGTGGCCCCAGCATTTT.

V and J are TRBV7-3 and TRBJ2-3; 10 bases align to TRBD1. Germline CDR1 and CDR2: SGHTA and FQGTGA. This CDR3 comprises 19 residues. The V segment lost 5 bases and the J segment 5 bases; nucleotides outside the gene matches: 19. The CDR3 DNA follows: TGTGCCAGCAGCCGGGACCCGAGACAGGGGGCGAAAGGAAGAGATACGCAGTATTTT. It encodes CASSRDPRQGAKGRDTQYF. The full variable domain, its missing parts supplied by reference TRBV7-3 and TRBJ2-3, is GAGVSQTPSNKVTEKGKYVELRCDPISGHTALYWYRQSLGQGPEFLIYFQGTGAADDSGLPNDRFFAVRPEGSVSTLKIQRTERGDSAVYLCASSRDPRQGAKGRDTQYFGPGTRLTVL.

J is TRBJ2-7 and V is TRBV4-1, with 10 positions matching TRBD2. Looked up from germline, CDR1 is MGHRA and CDR2 is YSYEKL. The CDR3 contains 15 residues. Germline trimming cut 2 bases from V and 3 bases from J; bases unmatched to any gene: 4. The CDR3 region is CASSQRERGGYEQYF. CDR3 coding DNA: TGCGCCAGCAGCCAAAGGGAGCGGGGGGGCTACGAGCAGTACTTC.

This clonotype was detected only a few times. The chain combines TRBV12-3 or TRBV12-4 with TRBJ1-4; D gene unclear. There are 14 residues in the CDR3. V gave up 2 bases and J gave up 4 bases, with 8 bases separating them. For the CDR3, the DNA is TGTGCCAGCAGTTTATTAGGCAGTAATGAAAAACTGTTTTTT. This gives the protein CASSLLGSNEKLFF.

The genes are TRBV11-2 and TRBJ2-1, with 12 positions matching TRBD2. Per germline, CDR1 SGHAT and CDR2 FQNNGV. CDR3 length equals 15 residues. The J segment lost 8 bases and the V segment lost 5 bases, leaving 7 bases of the junction unmatched. The CDR3 spells CASSLGLAGWDEQFF. In DNA form, the CDR3 reads TGTGCCAGCAGCCTTGGACTAGCGGGATGGGATGAGCAGTTCTTC. Filled out from reference TRBV11-2 and TRBJ2-1, the complete variable domain reads EAGVAQSPRYKIIEKRQSVAFWCNPISGHATLYWYQQILGQGPKLLIQFQNNGVVDDSQLPKDRFSAERLKGVDSTLKIQPAKLEDSAVYLCASSLGLAGWDEQFFGPGTRLTVL.

The chain carries TRBV7-9 and TRBJ2-2; D is possibly TRBD1 (5 bases). CDR1 and CDR2 (germline): SEHNR, FQNEAQ (reference sequence). V lost 4 bases and J lost 4, with 13 bases in between. The CDR3 covers 15 residues. Here the CDR3 DNA reads TGTGCCAGCAGCTCGTCGACAGAATTCACCGGGGAGCTGTTTTTT. Translating gives CASSSSTEFTGELFF.

This chain joins TRBV4-1 and TRBJ2-3; no reliable D call. This CDR3 contains 10 residues. In germline, CDR1 is MGHRA, CDR2 YSYEKL. The V end was cut by 5 bases, the J end by 6 bases, with 3 bases between. The CDR3 protein is CASSGDTQYF. The CDR3 DNA reads as TGCGCCAGCAGCGGGGATACGCAGTATTTT.

The chain is built from TRBV11-2 and TRBJ2-1; weak D call: TRBD1 (5 bases). The CDR3 covers 15 residues. Germline CDR1 reads SGHAT; CDR2 reads FQNNGV. V lost 6 bases to trimming and J lost 2 bases, with 14 bases between them. The CDR3 sequence: CASRAYDRPYNEQFF. CDR3 DNA sequence: TGTGCCAGCAGGGCCTACGACAGACCCTACAATGAGCAGTTCTTC.

The V and J genes are TRBV14 and TRBJ2-1; perhaps D is TRBD1 or TRBD2 (5 bases each). Germline values: CDR1 SGHDN, CDR2 FVKESK. The CDR3 runs 13 residues. Trimming left V 1 base short and J 6 bases short, with 7 bases between. Written as DNA, the CDR3 is TGTGCCAGCAGCCAAGGGGGGATCAATGAGCAGTTCTTC. Translated, it gives CASSQGGINEQFF. The full variable domain, its missing parts supplied by reference TRBV14 and TRBJ2-1, is EAGVTQFPSHSVIEKGQTVTLRCDPISGHDNLYWYRRVMGKEIKFLLHFVKESKQDESGMPNNRFLAERTGGTYSTLKVQPAELEDSGVYFCASSQGGINEQFFGPGTRLTVL.

The gene calls are TRBV20-1 and TRBJ1-5, with 8 bases that match TRBD1. The CDR3 runs to 15 residues. Unmatched junction bases numbered 8, after V lost 3 bases and J lost 4 bases. Germline values: CDR1 DFQATT, CDR2 SNEGSKA (reference sequence). CDR3 loop: CSASTTGGRNQPQHF. The CDR3 bases are TGCAGTGCTAGCACAACAGGGGGTAGGAATCAGCCCCAGCATTTT.

This clonotype was seen a few times. The genes are TRBV4-1 and TRBJ2-3; D is unclear. The CDR3 runs 14 residues. Trimming cost V 2 bases and J 2 bases, with 8 bases left between them. Germline V lookup: CDR1 MGHRA, CDR2 YSYEKL. The CDR3 region has the DNA TGCGCCAGCAGCCAACCACACAACACAGATACGCAGTATTTT. Residues: CASSQPHNTDTQYF.

The chain recombines TRBV2 with TRBJ2-3; no clear D. Germline lookup yields CDR1 SNHLY and CDR2 FYNNEI. CDR3 length equals 16 residues. V was shortened by 0 bases and J by 3 bases, with 13 bases between the two germline ends. The DNA of the CDR3 is TGTGCCAGCAGTGAAGCCGAGGCGATGGGGACAGATACGCAGTATTTT. Protein product: CASSEAEAMGTDTQYF.

V and J are TRBV9 and TRBJ2-1; D ambiguous. The CDR3 is 13 amino acids. V lost 4 bases, J lost 4 bases, and 9 bases lay in between. The germline V gene encodes CDR1 SGDLS and CDR2 YYNGEE. This chain's CDR3 is CASSTGNYNEQFF. CDR3 DNA sequence: TGTGCCAGCAGCACCGGAAATTACAATGAGCAGTTCTTC.

Only a few counts were recorded for this clonotype. This chain uses TRBV24-1 with TRBJ2-1, with 11 nucleotides matching TRBD2. J gave up 4 bases and V 7 bases, and 8 bases lay outside the gene matches. The CDR3 extends over 16 amino acids. CDR1 and CDR2 from the germline V gene are KGHDR and SFDVKD. CDR3 sequence (DNA): TGTGCCACCAGGGCCACTAGCGGGAGTATATACAATGAGCAGTTCTTC. This encodes CATRATSGSIYNEQFF.

The V and J genes are TRBV12-3 or TRBV12-4 and TRBJ1-1; 7 bases line up with TRBD1. Losses at the gene ends were 5 bases for V and 7 bases for J; bases not matched to a gene: 4. The CDR3 is 12 residues long. DNA for the CDR3: TGTGCCAGCAGTGTGGGACAGATTGAAGCTTTCTTT. Translation: CASSVGQIEAFF.

The table lists this clonotype with many counts. V and J are TRBV11-2 and TRBJ2-3; D gene unclear. Germline assignment: CDR1 SGHAT and CDR2 FQNNGV. The CDR3 loop spans 10 amino acids. V was pared by 0 bases and J by 8 bases, with 0 bases between. Written as DNA, the CDR3 is TGTGCCAGCAGCTTAGATACGCAGTATTTT. This translates into CASSLDTQYF.

The V call is TRBV12-3 or TRBV12-4, the J call TRBJ2-1, with 7 bases that match TRBD1. This CDR3 has 14 residues. The trim removed 1 base at V and 8 bases at J, leaving 5 bases unmatched. The CDR3 nucleotides are TGTGCCAGCAGTTTAGATACAGGGGTGGATGAGCAGTTCTTC. Protein: CASSLDTGVDEQFF.

The chain joins TRBV4-3 to TRBJ2-1; TRBD2 agrees at 8 bases. The CDR3 sequence is 17 residues long. Germline CDR1 is LGHNA and CDR2 is YSLEER. V was clipped by 0 bases and J by 8 bases; unmatched bases: 12. CDR3 nucleotide sequence: TGCGCCAGCAGCCAAGACCCACTAGCGGAAATAAGCCATGAGCAGTTCTTC. Its translation: CASSQDPLAEISHEQFF.

This clonotype was seen only a few times. This CDR3 is CASSLPTTGELFF. Written as DNA, the CDR3 is TGTGCCAGCAGCTTACCCACGACCGGGGAGCTGTTTTTT. The chain joins TRBV7-9 to TRBJ2-2, with D unresolved. V was clipped by 2 bases and J by 5 bases, with 6 bases between them. Germline CDR1 and CDR2: SEHNR and FQNEAQ (reference sequence). The CDR3 spans 13 residues.

The V call is TRBV20-1, the J call TRBJ2-1; 7 bases line up with TRBD1. The V gene end was trimmed by 3 bases and the J gene end by 10 bases; junction bases not matched to a gene: 9. This CDR3 is built from 13 residues. The germline CDR1 and CDR2 sequences are DFQATT and SNEGSKA (reference sequence). The CDR3 DNA is TGCAGTGCTAGGGTACAGGGGATTGGCGAGCAGTTCTTC. Its protein product is CSARVQGIGEQFF.

This clonotype was detected a few times. At one end the junction does not follow the germline gene, possibly because of a read error. This chain links TRBV3-1 with TRBJ1-1; TRBD1 matches 8 bases. Germline-derived CDR1 and CDR2 are LGHDT and YNNKEL (reference sequence). The CDR3 has 15 residues. CDR3 residues: CASSKEGQENTEAFF. Written as DNA, the CDR3 is TGTGCCAGCAGCAAAGAGGGACAGGAGAACACTGAAGCTTTCTTT.

The V and J genes are TRBV4-1 and TRBJ1-5; perhaps TRBD1 as D (5 bases). Germline loops: CDR1 MGHRA, CDR2 YSYEKL. This CDR3 contains 16 residues. Trimming left V 0 bases short and J 4 bases short, with 13 bases between. The CDR3 bases are TGCGCCAGCAGCCAAGATCAGGGTTTGGGGAATCAGCCCCAGCATTTT. Translation: CASSQDQGLGNQPQHF.

This clonotype has only a few counts. This rearrangement joins TRBV9 to TRBJ2-3; TRBD2 aligns across 8 bases. Germline CDR1 and CDR2: SGDLS and YYNGEE. This CDR3 spans 16 amino acids. The V gene end was trimmed by 1 base and the J gene end by 3 bases; junction bases not matched to a gene: 7. In DNA, the CDR3 is TGTGCCAGCAGCGTATTCGGGAGGGCCGTAACAGATACGCAGTATTTT. It encodes CASSVFGRAVTDTQYF. The full variable domain, its missing parts supplied by reference TRBV9 and TRBJ2-3, is DSGVTQTPKHLITATGQRVTLRCSPRSGDLSVYWYQQSLDQGLQFLIQYYNGEERAKGNILERFSAQQFPDLHSELNLSSLELGDSALYFCASSVFGRAVTDTQYFGPGTRLTVL.

This clonotype was seen more than once but under ten times. V gene TRBV4-3 combines with J gene TRBJ1-5; unclear D gene. Trimming removed 0 bases from V and 3 bases from J, with 9 bases in between. This CDR3 comprises 15 residues. In germline, CDR1 is LGHNA, CDR2 YSLEER. Here the CDR3 DNA reads TGCGCCAGCAGCCAAGATGTAGGGCCCAATCAGCCCCAGCATTTT. Translating it yields CASSQDVGPNQPQHF.

The chain uses TRBV12-3 or TRBV12-4 and TRBJ2-3, with 10 bases aligning to TRBD2. The ends lost 4 bases at V and 1 base at J; junction bases unmatched: 5. This CDR3 spans 16 amino acids. CDR3 bases: TGTGCCAGCAGTTATTCCGGGACTAGCGGCACAGATACGCAGTATTTT. Its translation is CASSYSGTSGTDTQYF.

This clonotype came up many times. This rearrangement joins TRBV5-1 to TRBJ2-7; D perhaps matches TRBD1 (6 bases). V lost 1 base and J 0 bases, leaving 17 bases between the germline ends. Per the germline V gene, CDR1 is SGHRS and CDR2 is YFSETQ. CDR3 length: 17 amino acids. The CDR3: CASSLYETGYSSYEQYF. In nucleotides, the CDR3 is TGCGCCAGCAGCTTGTACGAGACAGGATATTCCTCCTACGAGCAGTACTTC.

This rearrangement joins TRBV10-3 to TRBJ1-5, with D hard to call. Between the trimmed V and J ends, which lost 6 bases and 1 base, there was a span of 7 bases. Germline lookup yields CDR1 ENHRY and CDR2 SYGVKD. The CDR3 length is 13 residues. The CDR3 here is CAIRGESNQPQHF. DNA for the CDR3: TGTGCCATCAGGGGTGAGAGCAATCAGCCCCAGCATTTT.

The chain employs TRBV11-2 and TRBJ1-2, with unresolved D. V lost 8 bases and J 7 bases, leaving 14 bases between the germline ends. Germline V lookup: CDR1 SGHAT, CDR2 FQNNGV. This CDR3 has 12 residues. This CDR3 is CASGWEFFGYTF. Written as DNA, the CDR3 is TGTGCCAGCGGCTGGGAATTTTTTGGCTACACCTTC.

In DNA, the CDR3 is TGCGCCAGCAGCCAAGATCACCGCAGTACCGGCGGGGAGCTGTTTTTT. Translation gives CASSQDHRSTGGELFF. The J gene is TRBJ2-2, the V gene TRBV4-3; no clear D. Trimming took 0 bases from V and 7 from J, leaving 15 bases between them. This CDR3 is built from 16 residues. Germline CDR1 reads LGHNA; CDR2 reads YSLEER.

This clonotype was picked up a small number of times. This chain links TRBV14 with TRBJ2-7; 9 nucleotides match TRBD2. Losses at the gene ends were 6 bases for V and 2 bases for J; bases not matched to a gene: 2. CDR3 length equals 13 residues. Germline lookup yields CDR1 SGHDN and CDR2 FVKESK. CDR3 loop: CASRREGTYEQYF. CDR3 nucleotides: TGTGCCAGCAGGCGGGAGGGAACCTACGAGCAGTACTTC.